Reported below is one T cell receptor (beta chain). The sample holds a few counts of this clonotype. Its binding antigen is unknown. Base qualities are not recorded, but no much larger clone differs from it by a single base. This entry comes from a study of molecular identifiers for immune sequencing clone quantification (dated by TCRdb to about 2018). Regarding the complete study: In a replicate experiment, RNA from roughly 20,000 or 100,000 naive CD8 T cells was split into five aliquots, four of which were sequenced. This methods study benchmarked molecular-identifier clustering-based TCR repertoire sequencing (MIDCIRS) and TCR RNA copy counting, using CD8 T cells to do so. What the study reported, not specific to this receptor: Even against a background of 850,000 to 1,000,000 naive CD8 T cells, spiked-in Jurkat TCR RNA amounting to a single cell's worth was reported to be detectable. The naive libraries included spiked-in Jurkat TCR RNA (around 10 copies' worth), and this RNA is not part of the donor repertoire. Highly expanded clone sizes could be underestimated because identical TCR molecules may share a barcode. In CMV-specific effector cells, over 99% of molecules were held by clones above 20 RNA copies, whereas under 1% of molecules were held by such clones in naive cells. Modeling indicated approximately 3 TCR RNA copies recovered per cell, compared with roughly 10 by digital PCR, which implies a capture efficiency of around 31%. Without barcode sub-clustering, chimeric consensus sequences inflated TCR diversity; chimeras reached as high as 47%.

Libraries of naive CD8 T cells were built from anywhere between roughly 18,000 and 1,000,000 sorted cells, with 10%, 30% or 50% of the purified RNA used. On a BD FACSAria II, naive CD8 T cells were FACS-sorted as CD8+CD4-CCR7+CD45RA+ and collected into RLT Plus buffer. Detection sensitivity was tested by spiking Jurkat RNA equal to 9 to 10 TCR copies' worth into samples containing roughly 17,000-1,100,000 naive CD8 T cells. CD8 T cells were enriched using RosetteSep CD8+ T Cell Enrichment Cocktail and Ficoll-Paque, and the enriched cells then underwent ACK red cell lysis. V is clipped by 6 bases and J by 2 bases, and the sequence between their germline boundaries is 11 bases long. Including cysteine and phenylalanine, the CDR3 has 13 amino acids. The read is trimmed to its CDR3 DNA, 39 bases read in frame from base 1. The method behind the library was PCR. The instrument given in TCRdb is NextSeq 500. Preparation of bulk TCR libraries followed a previously described approach, with the TCR primers listed in Table S5. The Qiagen AllPrep DNA/RNA kit was used to purify total RNA. Reads from multiple sequencing runs of the same library were pooled before analysis. Regarding the original processing steps: Reads were retained only if their TCR constant sequence matched exactly, and those retained reads were trimmed to 150 nt and grouped according to their 12-nt molecular barcodes. Reads within each barcode group were sub-clustered using a 15% Levenshtein threshold, and quality-weighted consensus sequences were constructed for each RNA molecule. Non-functional sequences were removed, as were lower-count sequences one edit away from another. Barcode sub-clusters with fewer than 20% of the maximum read count were removed, based on fitting two negative binomial distributions. Using fastp at Q25 and MiXCR, TCRdb reprocessed the public reads and kept productive beta chains. Under each unique CDR3 protein, matching rows form one entry showing the most common genes and DNA. The V and J calls shown here were made by TCRdb, not taken from the authors' results. Recorded for this sample are about half a million distinct CDR3 sequences; about 25% of them occurred a single time. The ten biggest clones cover under 0.85% of the sample.

The receptor was derived from a human donor in good health. Some libraries in this study had Jurkat cell RNA spiked in. The sample consisted of naive CD8+ T cells from blood, with Jurkat cell RNA spiked in. Sample cell subset or site, as interpreted from the label and publication: FACS-sorted CD8+CD4-CCR7+CD45RA+ naive T cells. The V and J segments used are TRBV12-3 or TRBV12-4 and TRBJ2-7, with a weak D call of TRBD1 (6 bases match). The CDR3 sequence is CASSTGYPYEQYF. The nucleotide sequence reads as follows: TGTGCCAGCAGCACAGGGTATCCCTACGAGCAGTACTTC.